The text below deals with one TCR beta chain. What it binds is unknown. The sample comes from a study of T cells after yellow fever vaccination. Overall study findings and caveats: Reappearance after the booster was seen for most primary-vaccination clones, at 96% CD4 and 80% to 90% CD8.

Deletions cut 1 base from V and 4 bases from J, with 11 bases between. The CDR3 loop spans 14 amino acids. The germline gives CDR1 SGHTA, CDR2 FQGNSA. Universal primer sites and UMIs were introduced during 5'RACE template-switching synthesis of TCR cDNA. TCRdb independently ran MiXCR on the 5' RACE reads; one entry per CDR3 protein. The sample holds 500,000 to 650,000 distinct CDR3 sequences, about a sixth seen once. V usage is TRBV7-2 and J usage is TRBJ2-7; D possibly corresponds to TRBD1 (5 bases). Sequencing used PBMCs, obtained 5 days after the first yellow fever vaccination. This TCR derives from a man aged 18-30 years who received the YFV17D yellow fever vaccine. The CDR3 loop reads CASSLERSGYEQYV. CDR3 DNA: TGTGCCAGCAGCTTAGAAAGGTCAGGGTACGAGCAGTACGTC.